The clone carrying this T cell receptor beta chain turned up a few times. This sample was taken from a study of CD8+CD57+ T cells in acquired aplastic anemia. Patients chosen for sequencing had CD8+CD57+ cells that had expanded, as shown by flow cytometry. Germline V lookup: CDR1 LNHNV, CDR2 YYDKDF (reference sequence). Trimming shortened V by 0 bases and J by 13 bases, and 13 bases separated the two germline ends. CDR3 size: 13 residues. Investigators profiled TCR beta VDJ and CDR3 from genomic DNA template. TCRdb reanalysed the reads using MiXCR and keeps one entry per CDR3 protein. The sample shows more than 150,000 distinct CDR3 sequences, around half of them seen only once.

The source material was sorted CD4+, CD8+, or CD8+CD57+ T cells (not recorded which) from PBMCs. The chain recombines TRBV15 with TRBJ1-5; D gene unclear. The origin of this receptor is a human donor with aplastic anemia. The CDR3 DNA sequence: TGTGCCACCAGCAGAGAGTTCGGAGGATTACAGCATTTT. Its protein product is CATSREFGGLQHF.